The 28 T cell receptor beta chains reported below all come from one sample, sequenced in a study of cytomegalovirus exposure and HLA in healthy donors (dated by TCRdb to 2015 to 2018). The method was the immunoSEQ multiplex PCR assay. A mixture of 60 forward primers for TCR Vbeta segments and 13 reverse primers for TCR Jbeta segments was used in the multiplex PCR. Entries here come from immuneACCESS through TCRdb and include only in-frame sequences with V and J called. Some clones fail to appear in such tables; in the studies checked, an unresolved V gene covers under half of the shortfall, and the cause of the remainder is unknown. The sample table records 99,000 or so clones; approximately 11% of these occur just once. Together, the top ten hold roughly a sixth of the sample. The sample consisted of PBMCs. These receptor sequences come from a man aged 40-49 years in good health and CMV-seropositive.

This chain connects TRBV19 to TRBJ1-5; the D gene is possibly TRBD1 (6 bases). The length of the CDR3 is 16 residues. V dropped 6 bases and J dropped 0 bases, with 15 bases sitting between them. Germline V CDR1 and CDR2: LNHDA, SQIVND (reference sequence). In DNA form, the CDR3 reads TGTGCCAGTAGGGAATCAACAGGGTATAGCAATCAGCCCCAGCATTTT. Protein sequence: CASRESTGYSNQPQHF.

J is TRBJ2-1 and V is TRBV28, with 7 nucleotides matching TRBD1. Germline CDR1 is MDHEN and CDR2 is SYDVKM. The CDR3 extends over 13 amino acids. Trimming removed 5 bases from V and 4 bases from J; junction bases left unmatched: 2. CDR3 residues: CASSPGQYNEQFF. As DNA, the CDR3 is TGTGCCAGCAGTCCGGGACAGTACAATGAGCAGTTCTTC.

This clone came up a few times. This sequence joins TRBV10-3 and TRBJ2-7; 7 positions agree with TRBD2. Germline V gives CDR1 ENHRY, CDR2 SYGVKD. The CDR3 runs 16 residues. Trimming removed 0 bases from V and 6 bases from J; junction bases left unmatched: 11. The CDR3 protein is CAISESGGRALGEQYF. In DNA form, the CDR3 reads TGTGCCATCAGTGAGTCCGGGGGGAGGGCCTTAGGCGAGCAGTACTTC.

CDR3 residues: CASSFSGRPDNEQFF. Here the CDR3 DNA reads TGTGCCAGCAGCTTTAGCGGGAGGCCCGACAATGAGCAGTTCTTC. The genes are TRBV5-6 and TRBJ2-1; TRBD2 matches 10 bases. Germline trimming cut 2 bases from V and 5 bases from J; bases unmatched to any gene: 4. In germline, CDR1 is SGHDT, CDR2 YYEEEE. This CDR3 region has 15 residues.

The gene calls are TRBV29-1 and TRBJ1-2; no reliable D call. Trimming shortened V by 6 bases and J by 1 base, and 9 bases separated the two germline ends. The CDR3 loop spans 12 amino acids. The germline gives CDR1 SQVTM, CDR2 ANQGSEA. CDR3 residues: CSVPGINYGYTF. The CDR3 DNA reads TGCAGCGTCCCCGGGATTAACTATGGCTACACCTTC.

CDR3 loop: CASSLALVAGGLKDTQYF. CDR3 bases: TGTGCCAGCAGCTTAGCGCTGGTGGCGGGAGGATTGAAGGATACGCAGTATTTT. This chain links TRBV7-8 with TRBJ2-3, with TRBD2 identical over 8 bases. The J segment lost 6 bases and the V segment lost 0 bases, leaving 14 bases of the junction unmatched. Germline V CDR1 and CDR2: SGHVS, FQNEAQ. The CDR3 is made up of 18 amino acids.

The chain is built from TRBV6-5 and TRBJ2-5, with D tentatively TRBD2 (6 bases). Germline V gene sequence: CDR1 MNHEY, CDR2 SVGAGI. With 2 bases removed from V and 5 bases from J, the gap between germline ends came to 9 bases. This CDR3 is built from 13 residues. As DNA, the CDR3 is TGTGCCAGCAGTTACCTGCGGGGCGAGACCCAGTACTTC. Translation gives CASSYLRGETQYF.

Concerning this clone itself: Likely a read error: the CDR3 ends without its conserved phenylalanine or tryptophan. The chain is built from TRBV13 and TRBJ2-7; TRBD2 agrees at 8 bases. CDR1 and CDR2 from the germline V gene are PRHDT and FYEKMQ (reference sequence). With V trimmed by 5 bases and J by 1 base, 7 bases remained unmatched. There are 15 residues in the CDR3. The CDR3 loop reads CASSGSGRGSYEQYL. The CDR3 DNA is TGTGCCAGCAGCGGAAGCGGGAGAGGGTCCTACGAGCAGTACCTC.

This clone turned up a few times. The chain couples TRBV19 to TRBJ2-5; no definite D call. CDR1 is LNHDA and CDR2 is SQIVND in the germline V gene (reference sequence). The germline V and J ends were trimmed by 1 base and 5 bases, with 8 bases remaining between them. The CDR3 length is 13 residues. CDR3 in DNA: TGTGCCAGTAGTATAGGGGCCCAGGAGACCCAGTACTTC. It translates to CASSIGAQETQYF.

CDR3 region: CASSPPPSGKTDTQYF. CDR3 sequence (DNA): TGTGCCAGCAGTCCCCCCCCTAGCGGGAAAACAGATACGCAGTATTTT. V usage is TRBV28 and J usage is TRBJ2-3, with 9 bases fitting TRBD2. Germline-derived CDR1 and CDR2 are MDHEN and SYDVKM. V shed 5 bases and J 3 bases; nucleotides not matched to a gene: 9. CDR3 size: 16 residues.

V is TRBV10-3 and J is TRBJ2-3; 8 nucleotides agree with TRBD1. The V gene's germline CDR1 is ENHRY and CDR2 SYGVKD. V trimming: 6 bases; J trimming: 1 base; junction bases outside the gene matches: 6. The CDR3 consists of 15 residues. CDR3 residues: CAIRGQATRTDTQYF. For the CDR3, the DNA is TGTGCCATCAGGGGACAGGCGACTCGCACAGATACGCAGTATTTT.

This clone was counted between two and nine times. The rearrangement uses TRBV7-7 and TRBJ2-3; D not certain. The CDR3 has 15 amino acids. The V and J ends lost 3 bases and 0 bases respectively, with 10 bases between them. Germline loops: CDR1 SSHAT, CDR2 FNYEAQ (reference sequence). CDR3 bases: TGTGCCAGCAGCTTTCGTGACACCAGCACAGATACGCAGTATTTT. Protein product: CASSFRDTSTDTQYF. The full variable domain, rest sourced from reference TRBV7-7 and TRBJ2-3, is GAGVSQSPRYKVTKRGQDVTLRCDPISSHATLYWYQQALGQGPEFLTYFNYEAQPDKSGLPSDRFSAERPEGSISTLTIQRTEQRDSAMYRCASSFRDTSTDTQYFGPGTRLTVL.

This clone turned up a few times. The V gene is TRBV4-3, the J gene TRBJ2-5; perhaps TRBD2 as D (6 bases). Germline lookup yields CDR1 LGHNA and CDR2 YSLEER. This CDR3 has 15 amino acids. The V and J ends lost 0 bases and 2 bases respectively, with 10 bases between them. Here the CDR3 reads CASSQEGGGQETQYF. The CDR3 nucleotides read TGCGCCAGCAGCCAAGAGGGGGGAGGACAAGAGACCCAGTACTTC.

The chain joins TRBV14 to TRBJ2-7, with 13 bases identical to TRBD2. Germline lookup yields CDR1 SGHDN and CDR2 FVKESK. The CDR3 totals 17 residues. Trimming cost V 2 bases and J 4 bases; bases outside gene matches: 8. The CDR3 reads CASSQHGLAGADYEQYF. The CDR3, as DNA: TGTGCCAGCAGCCAACACGGACTAGCGGGAGCGGATTACGAGCAGTACTTC.

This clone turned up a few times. CDR3 in DNA: TGTGCCAGCAGCGTAGTAGCGGTAAACAATGAGCAGTTCTTC. Translating gives CASSVVAVNNEQFF. This chain uses TRBV9 with TRBJ2-1; tentatively, D is TRBD2 (6 bases). Trimming took off 0 bases at V and 5 bases at J, with 9 bases between the two ends. Germline V gene sequence: CDR1 SGDLS, CDR2 YYNGEE. The CDR3 loop spans 14 amino acids. Together with reference TRBV9 and TRBJ2-1, the CDR3 gives the full variable domain: DSGVTQTPKHLITATGQRVTLRCSPRSGDLSVYWYQQSLDQGLQFLIQYYNGEERAKGNILERFSAQQFPDLHSELNLSSLELGDSALYFCASSVVAVNNEQFFGPGTRLTVL.

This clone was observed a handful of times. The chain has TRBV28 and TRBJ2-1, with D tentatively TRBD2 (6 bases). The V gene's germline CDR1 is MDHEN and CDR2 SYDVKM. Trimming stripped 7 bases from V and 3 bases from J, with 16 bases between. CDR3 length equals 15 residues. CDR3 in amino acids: CASKIGSTLYNEQFF. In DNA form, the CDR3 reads TGTGCCAGCAAAATCGGGAGTACACTCTACAATGAGCAGTTCTTC.

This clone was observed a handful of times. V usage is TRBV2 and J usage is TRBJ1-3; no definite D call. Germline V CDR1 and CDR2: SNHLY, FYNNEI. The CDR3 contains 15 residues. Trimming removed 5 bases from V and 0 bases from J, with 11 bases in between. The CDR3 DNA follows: TGTGCCAGCAGTCCCCCCGGGGTCTCTGGAAACACCATATATTTT. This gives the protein CASSPPGVSGNTIYF. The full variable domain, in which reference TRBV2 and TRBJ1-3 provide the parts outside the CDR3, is EPEVTQTPSHQVTQMGQEVILRCVPISNHLYFYWYRQILGQKVEFLVSFYNNEISEKSEIFDDQFSVERPDGSNFTLKIRSTKLEDSAMYFCASSPPGVSGNTIYFGEGSWLTVV.

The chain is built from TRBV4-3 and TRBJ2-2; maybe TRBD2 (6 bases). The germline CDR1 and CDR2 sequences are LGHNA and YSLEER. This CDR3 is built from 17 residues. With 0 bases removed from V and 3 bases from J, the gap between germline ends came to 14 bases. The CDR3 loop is CASSQEVNRGYTGELFF. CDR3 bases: TGCGCCAGCAGCCAAGAGGTGAACCGGGGGTACACCGGGGAGCTGTTTTTT.

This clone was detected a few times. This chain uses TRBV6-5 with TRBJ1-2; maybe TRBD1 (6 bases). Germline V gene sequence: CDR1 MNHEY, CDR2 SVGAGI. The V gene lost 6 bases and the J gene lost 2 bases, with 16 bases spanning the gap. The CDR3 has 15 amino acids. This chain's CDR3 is CASSDLSGENYGYTF. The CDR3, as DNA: TGTGCCAGCAGCGACCTCTCAGGGGAAAACTATGGCTACACCTTC.

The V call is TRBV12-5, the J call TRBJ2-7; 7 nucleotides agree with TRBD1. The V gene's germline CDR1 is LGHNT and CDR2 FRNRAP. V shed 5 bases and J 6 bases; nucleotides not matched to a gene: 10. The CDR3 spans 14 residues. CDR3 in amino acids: CASGGTVGTSEQYF. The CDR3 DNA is TGTGCTAGTGGTGGGACAGTAGGGACCTCCGAGCAGTACTTC.

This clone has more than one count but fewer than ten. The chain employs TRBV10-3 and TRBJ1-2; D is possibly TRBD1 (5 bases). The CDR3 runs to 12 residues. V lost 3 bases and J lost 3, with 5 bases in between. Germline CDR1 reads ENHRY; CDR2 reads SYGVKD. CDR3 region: CAISEQDYGYTF. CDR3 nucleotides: TGTGCCATCAGTGAACAGGACTATGGCTACACCTTC.

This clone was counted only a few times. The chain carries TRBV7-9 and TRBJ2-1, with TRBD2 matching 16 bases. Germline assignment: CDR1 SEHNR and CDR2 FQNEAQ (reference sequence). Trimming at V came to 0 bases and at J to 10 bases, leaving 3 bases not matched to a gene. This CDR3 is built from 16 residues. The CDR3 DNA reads TGTGCCAGCAGCTTAGCTGGGACTAGCGGGAGGGAGGAGCAGTTCTTC. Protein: CASSLAGTSGREEQFF.

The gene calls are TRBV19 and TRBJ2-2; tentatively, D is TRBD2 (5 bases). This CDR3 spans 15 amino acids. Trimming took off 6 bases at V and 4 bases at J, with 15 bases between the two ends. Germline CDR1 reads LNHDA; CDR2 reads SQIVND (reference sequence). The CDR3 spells CASRPLDAGTGELFF. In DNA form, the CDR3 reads TGTGCCAGTAGGCCACTAGATGCGGGCACCGGGGAGCTGTTTTTT.

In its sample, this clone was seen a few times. CDR3 bases: TGTGCCAGCAGGTGGGAGGCGGGGACCTACGAGCAGTACTTC. Its protein product is CASRWEAGTYEQYF. The chain carries TRBV6-1 and TRBJ2-5, with a weak D call TRBD2 (6 bases). The tail of the sequence fits TRBJ2-7 better, so the J call may be wrong. The CDR3 extends over 14 amino acids. CDR1 is MNHNS, CDR2 SASEGT, per germline.

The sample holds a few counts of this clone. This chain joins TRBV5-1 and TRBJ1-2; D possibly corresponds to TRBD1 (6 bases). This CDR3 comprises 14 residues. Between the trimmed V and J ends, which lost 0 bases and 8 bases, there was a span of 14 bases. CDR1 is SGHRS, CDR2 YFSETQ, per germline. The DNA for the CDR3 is TGCGCCAGCAGCTTGGAGGGCGGACAGTCGGGCTACACCTTC. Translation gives CASSLEGGQSGYTF.

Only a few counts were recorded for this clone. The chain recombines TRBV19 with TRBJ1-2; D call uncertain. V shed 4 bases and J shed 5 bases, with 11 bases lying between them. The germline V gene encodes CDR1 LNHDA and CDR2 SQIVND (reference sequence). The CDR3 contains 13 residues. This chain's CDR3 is CASSTYGGYGYTF. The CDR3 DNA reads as TGTGCCAGTAGTACCTACGGAGGGTATGGCTACACCTTC.

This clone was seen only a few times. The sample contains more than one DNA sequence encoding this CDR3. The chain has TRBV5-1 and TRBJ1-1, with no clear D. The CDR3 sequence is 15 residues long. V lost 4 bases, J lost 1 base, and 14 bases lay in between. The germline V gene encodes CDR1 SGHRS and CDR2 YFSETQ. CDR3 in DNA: TGCGCCAGCAGCCCTAGAGAGGGTGGGAACACTGAAGCTTTCTTT. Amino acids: CASSPREGGNTEAFF. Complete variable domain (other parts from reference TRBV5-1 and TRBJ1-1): KAGVTQTPRYLIKTRGQQVTLSCSPISGHRSVSWYQQTPGQGLQFLFEYFSETQRNKGNFPGRFSGRQFSNSRSEMNVSTLELGDSALYLCASSPREGGNTEAFFGQGTRLTVV.

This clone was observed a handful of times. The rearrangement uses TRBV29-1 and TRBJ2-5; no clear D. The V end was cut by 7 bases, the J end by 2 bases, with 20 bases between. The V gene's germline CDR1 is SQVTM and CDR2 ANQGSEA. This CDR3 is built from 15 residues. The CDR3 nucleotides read TGCAGCGAACAACGATCATACGACTCTCAAGAGACCCAGTACTTC. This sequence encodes CSEQRSYDSQETQYF.